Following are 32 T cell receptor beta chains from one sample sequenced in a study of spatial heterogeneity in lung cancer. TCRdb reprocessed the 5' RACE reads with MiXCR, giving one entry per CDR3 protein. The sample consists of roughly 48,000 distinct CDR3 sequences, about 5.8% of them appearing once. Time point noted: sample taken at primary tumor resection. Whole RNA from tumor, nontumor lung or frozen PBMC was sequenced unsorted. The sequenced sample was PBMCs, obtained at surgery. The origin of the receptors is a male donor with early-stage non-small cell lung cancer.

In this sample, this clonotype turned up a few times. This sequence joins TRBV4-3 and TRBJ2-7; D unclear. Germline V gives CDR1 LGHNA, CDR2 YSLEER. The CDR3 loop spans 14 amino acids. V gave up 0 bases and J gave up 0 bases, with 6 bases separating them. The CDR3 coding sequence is TGCGCCAGCAGCCAAGATCCGAGCTCCTACGAGCAGTACTTC. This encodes CASSQDPSSYEQYF.

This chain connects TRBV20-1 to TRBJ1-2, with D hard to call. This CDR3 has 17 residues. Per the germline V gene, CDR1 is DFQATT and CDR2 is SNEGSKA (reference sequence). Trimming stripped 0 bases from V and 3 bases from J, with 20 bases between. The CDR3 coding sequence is TGCAGTGCTAGAGATAAGTCGAAGGACCCCACCTACTATGGCTACACCTTC. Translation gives CSARDKSKDPTYYGYTF.

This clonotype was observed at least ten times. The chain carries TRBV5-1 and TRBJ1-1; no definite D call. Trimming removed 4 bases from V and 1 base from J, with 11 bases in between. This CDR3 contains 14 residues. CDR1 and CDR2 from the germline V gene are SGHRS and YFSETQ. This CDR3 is CASSLRDKNTEAFF. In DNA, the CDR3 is TGCGCCAGCAGCCTCAGAGACAAGAACACTGAAGCTTTCTTT.

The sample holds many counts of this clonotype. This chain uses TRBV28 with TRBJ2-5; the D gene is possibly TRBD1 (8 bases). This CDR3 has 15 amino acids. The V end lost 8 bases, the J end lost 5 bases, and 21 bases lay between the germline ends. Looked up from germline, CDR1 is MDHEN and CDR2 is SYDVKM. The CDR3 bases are TGTGCCAGCGCCAGGGGGCTAGCGGTATCTGAGACCCAGTACTTC. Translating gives CASARGLAVSETQYF. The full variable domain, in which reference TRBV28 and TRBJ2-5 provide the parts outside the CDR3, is DVKVTQSSRYLVKRTGEKVFLECVQDMDHENMFWYRQDPGLGLRLIYFSYDVKMKEKGDIPEGYSVSREKKERFSLILESASTNQTSMYLCASARGLAVSETQYFGPGTRLLVL.

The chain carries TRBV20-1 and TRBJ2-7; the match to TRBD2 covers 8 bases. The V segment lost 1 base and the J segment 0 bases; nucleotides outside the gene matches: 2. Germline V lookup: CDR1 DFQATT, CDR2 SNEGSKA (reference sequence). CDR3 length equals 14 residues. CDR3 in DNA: TGCAGTGCTAGAGGGCGGGAGGACTCCTACGAGCAGTACTTC. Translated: CSARGREDSYEQYF.

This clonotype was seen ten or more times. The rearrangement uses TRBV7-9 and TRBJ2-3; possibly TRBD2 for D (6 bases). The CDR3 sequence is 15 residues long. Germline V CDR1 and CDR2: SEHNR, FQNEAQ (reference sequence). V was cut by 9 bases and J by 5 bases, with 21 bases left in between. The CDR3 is CASPGKEGRGDTQYF. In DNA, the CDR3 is TGTGCCAGTCCTGGTAAGGAGGGCCGCGGAGATACGCAGTATTTT.

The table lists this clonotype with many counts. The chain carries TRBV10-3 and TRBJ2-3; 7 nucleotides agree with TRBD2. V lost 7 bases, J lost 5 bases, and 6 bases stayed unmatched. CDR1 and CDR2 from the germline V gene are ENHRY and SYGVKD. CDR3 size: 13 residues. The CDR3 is CAITKRGEDTQYF. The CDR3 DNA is TGTGCCATCACGAAGCGGGGCGAAGATACGCAGTATTTT.

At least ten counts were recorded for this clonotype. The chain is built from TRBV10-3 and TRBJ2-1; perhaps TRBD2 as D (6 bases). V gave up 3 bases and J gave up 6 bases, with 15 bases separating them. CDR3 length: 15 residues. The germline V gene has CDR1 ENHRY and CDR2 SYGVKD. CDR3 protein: CAISDRGGEFNEQFF. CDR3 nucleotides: TGTGCCATCAGTGACCGGGGCGGGGAGTTCAATGAGCAGTTCTTC.

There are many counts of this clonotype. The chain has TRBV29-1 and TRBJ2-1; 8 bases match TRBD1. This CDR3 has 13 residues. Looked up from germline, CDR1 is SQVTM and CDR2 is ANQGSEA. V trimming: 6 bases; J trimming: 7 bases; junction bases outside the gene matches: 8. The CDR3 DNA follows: TGCAGCGTCTCCACAGGGGGTAGGAATGAGCAGTTCTTC. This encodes CSVSTGGRNEQFF.

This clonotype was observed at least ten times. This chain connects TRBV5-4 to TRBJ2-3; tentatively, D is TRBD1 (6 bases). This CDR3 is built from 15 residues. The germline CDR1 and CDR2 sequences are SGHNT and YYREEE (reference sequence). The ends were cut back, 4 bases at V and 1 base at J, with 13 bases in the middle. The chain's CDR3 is CASSLSDSRTDTQYF. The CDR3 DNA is TGTGCCAGCAGCCTATCGGACAGTCGCACAGATACGCAGTATTTT.

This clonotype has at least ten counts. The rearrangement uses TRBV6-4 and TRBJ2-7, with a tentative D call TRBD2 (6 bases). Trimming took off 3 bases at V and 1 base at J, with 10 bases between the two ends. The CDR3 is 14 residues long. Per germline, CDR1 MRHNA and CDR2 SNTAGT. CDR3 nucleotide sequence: TGTGCCAGCAGTGATTTGACTAGTTCCTACGAGCAGTACTTC. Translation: CASSDLTSSYEQYF.

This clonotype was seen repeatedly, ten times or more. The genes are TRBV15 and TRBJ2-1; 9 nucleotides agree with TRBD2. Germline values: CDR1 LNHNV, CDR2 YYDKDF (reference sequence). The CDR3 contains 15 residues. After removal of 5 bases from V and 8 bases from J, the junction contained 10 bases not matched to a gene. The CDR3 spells CATSGFASGNHEQFF. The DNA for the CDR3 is TGTGCCACCAGCGGGTTTGCTAGCGGGAATCATGAGCAGTTCTTC.

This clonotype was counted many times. CDR3 residues: CAISESVESNTEAFF. In DNA form, the CDR3 reads TGTGCCATCAGTGAGTCCGTTGAGTCGAACACTGAAGCTTTCTTT. This chain joins TRBV10-3 and TRBJ1-1, with D hard to call. V lost 0 bases, J lost 1 base, and 9 bases lay in between. Per the germline V gene, CDR1 is ENHRY and CDR2 is SYGVKD. This CDR3 is built from 15 residues.

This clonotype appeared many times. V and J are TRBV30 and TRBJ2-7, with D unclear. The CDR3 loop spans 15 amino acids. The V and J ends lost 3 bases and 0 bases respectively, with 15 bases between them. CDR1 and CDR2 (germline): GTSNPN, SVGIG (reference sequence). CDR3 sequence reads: CAWSRRRQSSYEQYF. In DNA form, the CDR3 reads TGTGCCTGGAGCCGGCGTAGGCAGAGCTCCTACGAGCAGTACTTC.

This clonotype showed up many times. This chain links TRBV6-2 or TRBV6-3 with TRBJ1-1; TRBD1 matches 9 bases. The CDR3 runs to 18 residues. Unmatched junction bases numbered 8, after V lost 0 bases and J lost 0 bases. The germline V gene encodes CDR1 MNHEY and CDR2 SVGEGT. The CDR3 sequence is CASSYSVPGQGLNTEAFF. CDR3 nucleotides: TGTGCCAGCAGTTACTCGGTTCCGGGACAGGGTCTGAACACTGAAGCTTTCTTT.

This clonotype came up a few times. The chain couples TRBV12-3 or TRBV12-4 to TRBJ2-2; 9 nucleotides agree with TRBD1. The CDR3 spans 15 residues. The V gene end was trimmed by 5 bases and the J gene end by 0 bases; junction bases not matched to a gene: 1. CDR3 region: CASSRQGANTGELFF. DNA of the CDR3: TGTGCCAGCAGTAGACAGGGGGCGAACACCGGGGAGCTGTTTTTT.

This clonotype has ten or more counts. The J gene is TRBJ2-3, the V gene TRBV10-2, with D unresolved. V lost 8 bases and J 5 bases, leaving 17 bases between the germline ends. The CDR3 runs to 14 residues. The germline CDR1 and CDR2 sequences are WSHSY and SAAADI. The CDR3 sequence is CASSPSTSLDTQYF. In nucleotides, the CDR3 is TGCGCCAGCTCCCCCAGCACCAGTTTAGATACGCAGTATTTT.

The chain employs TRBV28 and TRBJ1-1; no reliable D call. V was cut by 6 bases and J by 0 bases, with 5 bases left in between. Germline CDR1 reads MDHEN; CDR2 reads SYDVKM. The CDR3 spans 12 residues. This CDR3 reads CASRRMNTEAFF. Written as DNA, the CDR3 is TGTGCCAGCAGGCGGATGAACACTGAAGCTTTCTTT.

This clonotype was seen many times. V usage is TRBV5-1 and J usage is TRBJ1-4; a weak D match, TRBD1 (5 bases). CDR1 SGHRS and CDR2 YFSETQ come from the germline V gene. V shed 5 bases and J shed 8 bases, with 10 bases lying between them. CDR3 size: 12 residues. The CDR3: CASSLGGEKLFF. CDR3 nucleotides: TGCGCCAGCAGTCTCGGGGGAGAAAAACTGTTTTTT.

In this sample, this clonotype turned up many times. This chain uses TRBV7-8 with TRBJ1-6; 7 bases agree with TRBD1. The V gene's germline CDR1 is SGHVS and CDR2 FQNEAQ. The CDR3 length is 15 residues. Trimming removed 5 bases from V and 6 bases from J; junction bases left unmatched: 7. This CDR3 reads CASSLRDRPNSPLHF. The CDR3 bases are TGTGCCAGCAGCCTCCGGGACAGACCTAATTCACCCCTCCACTTT.

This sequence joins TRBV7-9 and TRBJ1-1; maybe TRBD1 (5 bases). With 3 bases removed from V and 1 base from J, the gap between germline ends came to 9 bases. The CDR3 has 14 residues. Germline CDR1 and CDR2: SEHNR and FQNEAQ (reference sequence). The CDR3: CASSFGGTNTEAFF. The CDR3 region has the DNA TGTGCCAGCAGCTTCGGGGGTACGAACACTGAAGCTTTCTTT.

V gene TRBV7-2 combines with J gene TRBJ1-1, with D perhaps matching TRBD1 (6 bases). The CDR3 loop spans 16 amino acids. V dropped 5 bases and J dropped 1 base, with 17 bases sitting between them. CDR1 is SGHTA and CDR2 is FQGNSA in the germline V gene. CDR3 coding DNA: TGTGCCAGCAGCCCCCAGGGGAGGGGGACGAACACTGAAGCTTTCTTT. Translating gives CASSPQGRGTNTEAFF.

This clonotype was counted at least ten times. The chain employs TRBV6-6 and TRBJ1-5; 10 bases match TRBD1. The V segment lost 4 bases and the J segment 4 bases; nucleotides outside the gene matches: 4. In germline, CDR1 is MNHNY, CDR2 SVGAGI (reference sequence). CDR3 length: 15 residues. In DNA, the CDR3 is TGTGCCAGCAGTTTGGGACAGGGGTTTAATCAGCCCCAGCATTTT. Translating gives CASSLGQGFNQPQHF.

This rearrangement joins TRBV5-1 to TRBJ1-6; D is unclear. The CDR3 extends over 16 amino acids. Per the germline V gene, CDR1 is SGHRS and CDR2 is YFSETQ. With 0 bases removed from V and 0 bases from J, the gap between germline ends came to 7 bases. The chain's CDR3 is CASSLDTTSYNSPLHF. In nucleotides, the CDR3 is TGCGCCAGCAGCTTGGACACAACCTCCTATAATTCACCCCTCCACTTT. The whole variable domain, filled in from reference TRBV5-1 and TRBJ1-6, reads KAGVTQTPRYLIKTRGQQVTLSCSPISGHRSVSWYQQTPGQGLQFLFEYFSETQRNKGNFPGRFSGRQFSNSRSEMNVSTLELGDSALYLCASSLDTTSYNSPLHFGNGTRLTVT.

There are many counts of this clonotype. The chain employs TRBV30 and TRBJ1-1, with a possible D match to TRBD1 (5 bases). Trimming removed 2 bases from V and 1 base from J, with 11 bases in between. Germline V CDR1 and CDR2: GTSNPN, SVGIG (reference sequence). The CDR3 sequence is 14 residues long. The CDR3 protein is CAWSPDIENTEAFF. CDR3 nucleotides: TGTGCCTGGAGTCCGGACATTGAGAACACTGAAGCTTTCTTT.

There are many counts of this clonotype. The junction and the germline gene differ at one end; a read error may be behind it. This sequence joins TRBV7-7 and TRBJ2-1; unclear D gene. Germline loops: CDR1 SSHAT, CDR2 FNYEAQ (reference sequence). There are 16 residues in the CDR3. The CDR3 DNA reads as TGTGCTAGCAGCTCCGCGCCGACCCTAGGTAGGAATGAGCAGTTCTTC. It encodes CASSSAPTLGRNEQFF.

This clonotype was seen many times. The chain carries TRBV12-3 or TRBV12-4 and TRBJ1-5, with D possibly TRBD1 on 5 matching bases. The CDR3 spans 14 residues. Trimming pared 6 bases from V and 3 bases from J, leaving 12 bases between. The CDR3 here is CASSRETPNQPQHF. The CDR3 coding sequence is TGTGCCAGCAGCAGGGAGACTCCCAATCAGCCCCAGCATTTT.

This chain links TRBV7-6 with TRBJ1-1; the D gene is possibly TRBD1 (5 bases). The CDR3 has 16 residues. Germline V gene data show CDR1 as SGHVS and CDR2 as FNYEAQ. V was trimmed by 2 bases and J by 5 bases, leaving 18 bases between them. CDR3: CASSLLQLGTATEAFF. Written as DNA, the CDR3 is TGTGCCAGCAGCTTATTGCAGCTAGGGACGGCTACTGAAGCTTTCTTT. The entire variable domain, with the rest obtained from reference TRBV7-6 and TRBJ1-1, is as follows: GAGVSQSPRYKVTKRGQDVALRCDPISGHVSLYWYRQALGQGPEFLTYFNYEAQQDKSGLPNDRFSAERPEGSISTLTIQRTEQRDSAMYRCASSLLQLGTATEAFFGQGTRLTVV.

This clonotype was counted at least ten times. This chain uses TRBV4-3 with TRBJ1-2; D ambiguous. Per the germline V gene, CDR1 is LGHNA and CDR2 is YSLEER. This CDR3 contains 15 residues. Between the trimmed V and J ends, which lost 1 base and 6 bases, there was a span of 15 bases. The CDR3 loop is CASSQGGGNVNGYTF. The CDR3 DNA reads TGCGCCAGCAGCCAAGGCGGAGGGAACGTGAATGGCTACACCTTC.

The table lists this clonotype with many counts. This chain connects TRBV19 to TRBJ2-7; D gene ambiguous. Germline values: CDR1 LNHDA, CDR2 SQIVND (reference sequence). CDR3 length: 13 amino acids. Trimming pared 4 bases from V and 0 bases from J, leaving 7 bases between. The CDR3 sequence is CASSTASSYEQYF. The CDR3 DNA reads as TGTGCCAGTAGTACAGCGAGCTCCTACGAGCAGTACTTC.

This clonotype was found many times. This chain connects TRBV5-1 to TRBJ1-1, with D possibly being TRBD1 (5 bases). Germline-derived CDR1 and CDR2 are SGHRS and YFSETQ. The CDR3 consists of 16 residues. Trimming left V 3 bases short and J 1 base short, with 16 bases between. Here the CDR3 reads CASSSRGAAPNTEAFF. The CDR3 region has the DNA TGCGCCAGCAGCTCCCGCGGGGCAGCGCCGAACACTGAAGCTTTCTTT.

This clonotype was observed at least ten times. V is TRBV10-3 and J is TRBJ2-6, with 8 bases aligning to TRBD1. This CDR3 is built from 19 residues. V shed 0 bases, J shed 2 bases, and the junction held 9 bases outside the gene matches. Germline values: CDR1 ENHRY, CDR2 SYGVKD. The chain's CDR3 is CAISESRDRQLAGANVLTF. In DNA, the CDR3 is TGTGCCATCAGTGAGTCAAGGGACAGGCAGCTAGCTGGGGCCAACGTCCTGACTTTC.